This entry lists 22 T cell receptor beta chains sequenced from one sample in a study of CD4 T cell repertoires and nickel (TCRdb year 2020). The library was obtained by RT-PCR. The instrument was an Illumina MiSeq. TCRdb passed the public sequencing reads through fastp at Q25 and MiXCR, retaining productive beta sequences. CDR3 protein duplicates are merged, each entry listing the most common genes and DNA. The table for this sample lists about 270 distinct CDR3 sequences; around 68% of them were counted only once. About 12% of the sample goes to the ten largest clones. The sample was CD4+ T cells from blood, not recorded whether cultured. These receptors all come from a human donor in a nickel allergy study, with or without nickel allergy (not recorded which). It is not recorded whether this sample comes from one donor or several.

This clonotype was observed a handful of times. The chain recombines TRBV4-2 with TRBJ1-1; no reliable D call. The V and J ends lost 4 bases and 1 base respectively, with 16 bases between them. CDR3 length: 16 amino acids. The germline V gene encodes CDR1 LGHNA and CDR2 YNFKEQ. The CDR3 DNA is TGTGCCAGCAGCCCCAACCCTGGGCGCCAGAACACTGAAGCTTTCTTT. Residues: CASSPNPGRQNTEAFF.

The chain is built from TRBV5-4 and TRBJ1-6, with 7 nucleotides matching TRBD1. Germline CDR1 and CDR2: SGHNT and YYREEE (reference sequence). With V trimmed by 2 bases and J by 8 bases, 4 bases remained unmatched. The CDR3 length is 14 residues. DNA for the CDR3: TGTGCCAGCAGCTTTCGGGACAGAGATTCACCCCTCCACTTT. It is translated as CASSFRDRDSPLHF.

The chain couples TRBV20-1 to TRBJ2-2; 7 bases are shared with TRBD1. V lost 0 bases, J lost 7 bases, and 11 bases stayed unmatched. CDR1 and CDR2 (germline): DFQATT, SNEGSKA (reference sequence). CDR3 size: 16 residues. The CDR3, as DNA: TGCAGTGCTAGAGATCGGAAGGGCAGGGACAGCGGGGAGCTGTTTTTT. Its translation: CSARDRKGRDSGELFF.

The rearrangement links TRBV25-1 to TRBJ1-2; tentative D call: TRBD1 (5 bases). The CDR3 length is 14 residues. Trimming removed 2 bases from V and 4 bases from J, with 11 bases in between. CDR1 and CDR2 (germline): MGHDK, SYGVNS. In nucleotides, the CDR3 is TGTGCCAGCAGTGAACTGGGGCACGGCTATGGCTACACCTTC. As protein: CASSELGHGYGYTF.

In its sample, this clonotype ranks as hyperexpanded. V and J are TRBV12-3 or TRBV12-4 and TRBJ1-2; D gene ambiguous. V lost 5 bases to trimming and J lost 2 bases, with 6 bases between them. This CDR3 comprises 12 residues. CDR3 region: CASSQRNYGYTF. The CDR3 DNA reads TGTGCCAGCAGTCAGAGGAACTATGGCTACACCTTC.

The chain joins TRBV3-1 to TRBJ2-5; TRBD2 agrees at 7 bases. Germline CDR1 LGHDT, CDR2 YNNKEL (reference sequence). The V gene end was trimmed by 6 bases and the J gene end by 3 bases; junction bases not matched to a gene: 4. The CDR3 length is 13 residues. The CDR3: CASRLLAEETQYF. The CDR3 coding sequence is TGTGCCAGCAGACTCCTAGCGGAAGAGACCCAGTACTTC.

In this sample, this clonotype turned up a few times. The chain carries TRBV4-2 and TRBJ2-5, with 8 nucleotides matching TRBD2. The CDR3 extends over 15 amino acids. V gave up 3 bases and J gave up 5 bases; unmatched junction bases: 8. Germline lookup yields CDR1 LGHNA and CDR2 YNFKEQ. CDR3 in amino acids: CASSHTSGISETQYF. The CDR3 nucleotides are TGTGCCAGCAGCCATACTAGCGGAATTTCTGAGACCCAGTACTTC.

This rearrangement joins TRBV20-1 to TRBJ1-4, with TRBD1 as a possible D gene (6 bases). The CDR3 sequence is 17 residues long. From germline, CDR1 is DFQATT and CDR2 SNEGSKA (reference sequence). V shed 3 bases and J shed 1 base, with 18 bases lying between them. The CDR3 region has the DNA TGCAGTGCTAGTCGGGGGGCAGGTACTGGAACTAATGAAAAACTGTTTTTT. Translating it yields CSASRGAGTGTNEKLFF.

The chain recombines TRBV4-2 with TRBJ2-1; TRBD2 matches at 11 bases. This CDR3 contains 16 residues. The germline V gene encodes CDR1 LGHNA and CDR2 YNFKEQ. The V gene end was trimmed by 2 bases and the J gene end by 1 base; junction bases not matched to a gene: 1. CDR3 sequence: CASSQLAGGSYNEQFF. The CDR3 DNA reads as TGTGCCAGCAGCCAATTAGCGGGGGGGTCCTACAATGAGCAGTTCTTC.

The chain has TRBV9 and TRBJ2-4; tentative D call: TRBD2 (7 bases). With 7 bases removed from V and 8 bases from J, the gap between germline ends came to 16 bases. The CDR3 sequence is 13 residues long. Germline CDR1 SGDLS, CDR2 YYNGEE. The CDR3 DNA is TGTGCCAGCTGCGGGGGCCATTCGGACATTCAGTACTTC. Its translation is CASCGGHSDIQYF.

This chain connects TRBV20-1 to TRBJ1-6, with D perhaps matching TRBD1 (5 bases). V was trimmed by 3 bases and J by 0 bases, leaving 18 bases between them. Germline V gene sequence: CDR1 DFQATT, CDR2 SNEGSKA (reference sequence). The CDR3 is 18 amino acids. The CDR3 region has the DNA TGCAGTGCTAGTAATTCCGGGGGGAGGAGCTCCTATAATTCACCCCTCCACTTT. Protein sequence: CSASNSGGRSSYNSPLHF.

The chain links TRBV6-2 or TRBV6-3 to TRBJ2-5; TRBD1 or TRBD2 may be the D gene (5 bases each). The CDR3 is made up of 15 amino acids. The germline V gene has CDR1 MNHEY and CDR2 SVGEGT. V was shortened by 2 bases and J by 0 bases, with 10 bases between the two germline ends. As DNA, the CDR3 is TGTGCCAGCAGTTACGGGACCGGCTACCAAGAGACCCAGTACTTC. The encoded protein is CASSYGTGYQETQYF.

CDR3: CASSLQGRGQPQHF. CDR3 DNA: TGTGCCAGCAGCTTACAGGGGCGCGGTCAGCCCCAGCATTTT. This rearrangement joins TRBV7-2 to TRBJ1-5; TRBD1 might be the D (6 bases). CDR1 is SGHTA and CDR2 is FQGNSA in the germline V gene. The CDR3 consists of 14 residues. The ends were cut back, 2 bases at V and 6 bases at J, with 11 bases in the middle.

The rearrangement uses TRBV5-5 and TRBJ1-3; D remains ambiguous. CDR3 length: 13 amino acids. V gave up 3 bases and J gave up 5 bases, with 9 bases separating them. Germline assignment: CDR1 SGHKS and CDR2 YYEKEE (reference sequence). CDR3 region: CASSSAGRNTIYF. The CDR3 DNA is TGTGCCAGCAGCTCAGCCGGCCGAAACACCATATATTTT.

The J gene is TRBJ2-5, the V gene TRBV5-1; the D is unclear. This CDR3 comprises 13 residues. V was pared by 4 bases and J by 5 bases, with 12 bases between. Looked up from germline, CDR1 is SGHRS and CDR2 is YFSETQ. The CDR3 loop reads CASSDQSKETQYF. The CDR3 region has the DNA TGCGCCAGCAGCGACCAGTCGAAGGAGACCCAGTACTTC.

The chain recombines TRBV19 with TRBJ1-6, with no clear D. Germline V gene data show CDR1 as LNHDA and CDR2 as SQIVND (reference sequence). The V end was cut by 7 bases, the J end by 6 bases, with 7 bases between. This CDR3 is built from 12 residues. CDR3 amino acids: CASTSSNSPLHF. The CDR3 DNA reads as TGTGCCAGTACGTCTAGTAATTCACCCCTCCACTTT.

The chain combines TRBV6-1 with TRBJ1-2; D remains unclear. The germline V and J ends were trimmed by 5 bases and 6 bases, with 4 bases remaining between them. Germline V gene lookup returns CDR1 MNHNS and CDR2 SASEGT. CDR3 size: 10 residues. The CDR3 nucleotides read TGTGCCAGCAGTCTTAATGGCTACACCTTC. Amino acids: CASSLNGYTF.

The DNA of the CDR3 is TGTGCCAGCAGTTCCGCGGGGGGCCGGGTGGATACGCAGTATTTT. Encoded protein: CASSSAGGRVDTQYF. The V gene is TRBV28, the J gene TRBJ2-3, with 8 bases matching TRBD2. The CDR3 consists of 15 residues. V gave up 4 bases and J gave up 6 bases; unmatched junction bases: 9. The V gene's germline CDR1 is MDHEN and CDR2 SYDVKM.

This sequence joins TRBV10-2 and TRBJ2-1, with a weak D call TRBD1 (5 bases). This CDR3 is built from 15 residues. The ends were cut back, 1 base at V and 11 bases at J, with 18 bases in the middle. Germline CDR1 reads WSHSY; CDR2 reads SAAADI. The CDR3 spells CASSEFGGRVWKQFF. The CDR3 DNA reads TGCGCCAGCAGTGAGTTCGGCGGCAGGGTTTGGAAGCAGTTCTTC.

The CDR3 spells CASSQGTAVVLTF. DNA of the CDR3: TGTGCCAGCAGCCAAGGGACAGCGGTCGTCCTGACTTTC. The gene calls are TRBV28 and TRBJ2-6; 7 bases line up with TRBD1. After removal of 6 bases from V and 12 bases from J, the junction contained 8 bases not matched to a gene. This CDR3 is built from 13 residues. CDR1 and CDR2 from the germline V gene are MDHEN and SYDVKM.

The gene calls are TRBV5-6 and TRBJ2-7; 8 nucleotides match TRBD2. V gave up 5 bases and J gave up 4 bases; unmatched junction bases: 17. The CDR3 is made up of 17 amino acids. The germline CDR1 and CDR2 sequences are SGHDT and YYEEEE. DNA for the CDR3: TGTGCCAGCAGGGCCGGGACTAGAGCAAGGCCGCCGTACGAGCAGTACTTC. Its translation: CASRAGTRARPPYEQYF. Variable domain in full (rest from reference TRBV5-6 and TRBJ2-7): DAGVTQSPTHLIKTRGQQVTLRCSPKSGHDTVSWYQQALGQGPQFIFQYYEEEERQRGNFPDRFSGHQFPNYSSELNVNALLLGDSALYLCASRAGTRARPPYEQYFGPGTRLTVT.

The chain is built from TRBV7-2 and TRBJ1-6, with D perhaps TRBD1 (5 bases). V was pared by 5 bases and J by 7 bases, with 21 bases between. CDR3 length: 17 amino acids. Germline assignment: CDR1 SGHTA and CDR2 FQGNSA. The CDR3 DNA sequence: TGTGCCAGCAGCACCGGACGGGACTGGGGGGGAAATTCACCCCTCCACTTT. Protein product: CASSTGRDWGGNSPLHF.